This T cell receptor beta chain was recorded in a study of Graves' ophthalmopathy and Graves' hyperthyroidism. V lost 7 bases, J lost 8 bases, and 8 bases stayed unmatched. Germline CDR1 reads LNHDA; CDR2 reads SQIVND (reference sequence). The CDR3 is 14 amino acids. Study conclusions and caveats: Blood was where most expanded thyroid clonotypes above 0.001 frequency also turned up.

RNA transcripts were the template, and TCR beta CDR3 regions were amplified from them. The library came from an HTBI-primed first-round RT-PCR and a second-round multiplex PCR. Using its own MiXCR run on the multiplex PCR reads, TCRdb lists one record per CDR3 protein. The sample includes 200,000 to 300,000 distinct CDR3 sequences, 40% to 50% of them seen just once. Only a few counts were recorded for this clonotype. Its antigen is as yet unknown. The V call is TRBV19, the J call TRBJ1-4; 9 bases map to TRBD1. The sequence came from an adult man with Graves' ophthalmopathy. Input material: peripheral blood. In nucleotides, the CDR3 is TGTGCCAGTAACCCGACAGGGGGAGAGGAAAAACTGTTTTTT. This sequence encodes CASNPTGGEEKLFF. Using reference TRBV19 and TRBJ1-4 for the parts outside the CDR3, the full variable domain is DGGITQSPKYLFRKEGQNVTLSCEQNLNHDAMYWYRQDPGQGLRLIYYSQIVNDFQKGDIAEGYSVSREKKESFPLTVTSAQKNPTAFYLCASNPTGGEEKLFFGSGTQLSVL.